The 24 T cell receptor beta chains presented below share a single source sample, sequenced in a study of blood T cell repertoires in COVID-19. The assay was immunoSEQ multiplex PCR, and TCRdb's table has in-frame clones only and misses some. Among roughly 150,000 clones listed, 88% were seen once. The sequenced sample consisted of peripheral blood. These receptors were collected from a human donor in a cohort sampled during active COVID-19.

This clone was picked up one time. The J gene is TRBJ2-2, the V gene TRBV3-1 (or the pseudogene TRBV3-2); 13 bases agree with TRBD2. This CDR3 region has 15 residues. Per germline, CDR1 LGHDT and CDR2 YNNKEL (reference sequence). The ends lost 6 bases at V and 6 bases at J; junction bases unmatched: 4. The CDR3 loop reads CASSRLAGGSGELFF. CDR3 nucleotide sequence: TGTGCCAGCAGTCGACTAGCGGGGGGTTCCGGGGAGCTGTTTTTT.

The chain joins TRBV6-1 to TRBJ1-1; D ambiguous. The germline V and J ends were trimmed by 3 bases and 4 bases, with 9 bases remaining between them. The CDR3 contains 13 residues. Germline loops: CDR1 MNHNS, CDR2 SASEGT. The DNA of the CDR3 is TGTGCCAGCAGTGATGGGAGTATCACTGAAGCTTTCTTT. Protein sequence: CASSDGSITEAFF.

The CDR3 DNA sequence: TGTGCCAGCAGCTGGGGACAGGGTTTGGGCGAGCAGTACTTC. This codes for CASSWGQGLGEQYF. The chain couples TRBV5-6 to TRBJ2-7, with 9 nucleotides matching TRBD1. V lost 3 bases and J lost 6; bases outside the gene matches: 7. CDR1 SGHDT and CDR2 YYEEEE come from the germline V gene. The CDR3 extends over 14 amino acids.

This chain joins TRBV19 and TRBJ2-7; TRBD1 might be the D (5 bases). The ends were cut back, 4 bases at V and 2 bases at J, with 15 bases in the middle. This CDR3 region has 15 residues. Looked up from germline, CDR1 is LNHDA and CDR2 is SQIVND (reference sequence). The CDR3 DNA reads TGTGCCAGTAGTACCCGTAGGGGCTCGCCCTACGAGCAGTACTTC. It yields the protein CASSTRRGSPYEQYF.

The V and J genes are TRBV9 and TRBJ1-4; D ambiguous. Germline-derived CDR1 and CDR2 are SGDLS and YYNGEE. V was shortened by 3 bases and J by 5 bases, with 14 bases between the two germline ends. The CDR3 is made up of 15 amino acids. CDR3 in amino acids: CASSAGVSGNEKLFF. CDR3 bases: TGTGCCAGCAGCGCAGGTGTGTCGGGGAATGAAAAACTGTTTTTT.

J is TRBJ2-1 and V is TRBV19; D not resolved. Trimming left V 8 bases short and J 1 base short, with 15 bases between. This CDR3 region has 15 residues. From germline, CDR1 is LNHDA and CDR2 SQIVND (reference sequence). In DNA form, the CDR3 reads TGTGCCAGTTCCAAAGATGCGGTTTCCTACAATGAGCAGTTCTTC. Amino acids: CASSKDAVSYNEQFF.

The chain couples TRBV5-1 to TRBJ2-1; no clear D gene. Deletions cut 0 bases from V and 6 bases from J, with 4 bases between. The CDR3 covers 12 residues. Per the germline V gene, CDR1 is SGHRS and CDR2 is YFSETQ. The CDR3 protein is CASSLVRNEQFF. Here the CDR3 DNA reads TGCGCCAGCAGCTTGGTCCGCAATGAGCAGTTCTTC.

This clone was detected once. CDR3 sequence: CASSQGLNTGELFF. In DNA form, the CDR3 reads TGCGCCAGCAGTCAGGGGTTAAACACCGGGGAGCTGTTTTTT. The V gene is TRBV4-1, the J gene TRBJ2-2; perhaps TRBD1 as D (6 bases). Trimming shortened V by 6 bases and J by 2 bases, and 10 bases separated the two germline ends. This CDR3 comprises 14 residues. Germline V gene lookup returns CDR1 MGHRA and CDR2 YSYEKL.

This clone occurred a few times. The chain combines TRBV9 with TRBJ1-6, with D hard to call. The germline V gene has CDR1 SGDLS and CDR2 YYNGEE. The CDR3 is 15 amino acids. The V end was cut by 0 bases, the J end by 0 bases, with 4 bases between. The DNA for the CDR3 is TGTGCCAGCAGCGTAGACAGCTCCTATAATTCACCCCTCCACTTT. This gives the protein CASSVDSSYNSPLHF. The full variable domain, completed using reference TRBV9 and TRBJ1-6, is DSGVTQTPKHLITATGQRVTLRCSPRSGDLSVYWYQQSLDQGLQFLIQYYNGEERAKGNILERFSAQQFPDLHSELNLSSLELGDSALYFCASSVDSSYNSPLHFGNGTRLTVT.

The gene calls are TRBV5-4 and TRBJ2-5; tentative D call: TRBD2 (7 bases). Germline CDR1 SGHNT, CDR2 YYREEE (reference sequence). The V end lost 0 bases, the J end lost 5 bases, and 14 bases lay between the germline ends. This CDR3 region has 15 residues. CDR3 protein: CASSLGVGGAETQYF. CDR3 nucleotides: TGTGCCAGCAGCTTGGGAGTGGGGGGGGCGGAGACCCAGTACTTC.

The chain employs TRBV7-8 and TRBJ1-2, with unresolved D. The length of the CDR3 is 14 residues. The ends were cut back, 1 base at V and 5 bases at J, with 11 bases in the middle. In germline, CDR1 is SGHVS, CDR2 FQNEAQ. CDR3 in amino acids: CASSLVGVGYGYTF. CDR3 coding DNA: TGTGCCAGCAGCTTAGTCGGGGTAGGGTATGGCTACACCTTC. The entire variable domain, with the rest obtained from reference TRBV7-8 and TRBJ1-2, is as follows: GAGVSQSPRYKVAKRGQDVALRCDPISGHVSLFWYQQALGQGPEFLTYFQNEAQLDKSGLPSDRFFAERPEGSVSTLKIQRTQQEDSAVYLCASSLVGVGYGYTFGSGTRLTVV.

Here the CDR3 DNA reads TGTGCCAGCAGTTACCGACTTAAAGCTTTCTTT. Translating gives CASSYRLKAFF. J is TRBJ1-1 and V is TRBV6-5; no reliable D call. Germline values: CDR1 MNHEY, CDR2 SVGAGI. V was shortened by 2 bases and J by 9 bases, with 7 bases between the two germline ends. This CDR3 contains 11 residues.

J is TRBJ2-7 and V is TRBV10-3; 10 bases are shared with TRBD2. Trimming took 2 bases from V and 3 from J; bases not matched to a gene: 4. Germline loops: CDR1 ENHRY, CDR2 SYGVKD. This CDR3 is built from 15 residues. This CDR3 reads CAISEPGLAYYEQYF. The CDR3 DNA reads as TGTGCCATCAGTGAGCCGGGACTAGCGTACTACGAGCAGTACTTC.

CDR3 bases: TGTGCCAGCAGCCGGGACAGTGAGAAGCCCCAGCATTTT. It specifies CASSRDSEKPQHF. The rearrangement links TRBV2 to TRBJ1-5, with 7 bases matching TRBD1. CDR1 and CDR2 (germline): SNHLY, FYNNEI. J lost 8 bases, V lost 6 bases, and 7 bases had no gene match. This CDR3 is 13 amino acids long.

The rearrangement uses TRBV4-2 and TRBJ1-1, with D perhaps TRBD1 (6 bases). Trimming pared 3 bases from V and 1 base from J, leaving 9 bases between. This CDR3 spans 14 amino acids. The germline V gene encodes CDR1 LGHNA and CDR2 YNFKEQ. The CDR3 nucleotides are TGTGCCAGCAGCCAGTCGGGACAGAACACTGAAGCTTTCTTT. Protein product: CASSQSGQNTEAFF.

The CDR3 DNA sequence: TGTGCCATCAGTGAGGGAGGGAAGGAGACCCAGTACTTC. Amino acids: CAISEGGKETQYF. This sequence joins TRBV10-3 and TRBJ2-5; weak D call: TRBD2 (6 bases). V lost 2 bases, J lost 5 bases, and 9 bases lay in between. The CDR3 covers 13 residues. Germline V gene data show CDR1 as ENHRY and CDR2 as SYGVKD.

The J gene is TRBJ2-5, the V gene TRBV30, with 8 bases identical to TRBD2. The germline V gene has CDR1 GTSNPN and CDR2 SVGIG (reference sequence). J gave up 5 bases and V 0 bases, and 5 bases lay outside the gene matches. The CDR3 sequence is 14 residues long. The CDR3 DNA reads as TGTGCCTGGAGTGTGGCGGGGGGCCTGGAGACCCAGTACTTC. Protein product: CAWSVAGGLETQYF. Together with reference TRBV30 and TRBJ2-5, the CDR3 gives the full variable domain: SQTIHQWPATLVQPVGSPLSLECTVEGTSNPNLYWYRQAAGRGLQLLFYSVGIGQISSEVPQNLSASRPQDRQFILSSKKLLLSDSGFYLCAWSVAGGLETQYFGPGTRLLVL.

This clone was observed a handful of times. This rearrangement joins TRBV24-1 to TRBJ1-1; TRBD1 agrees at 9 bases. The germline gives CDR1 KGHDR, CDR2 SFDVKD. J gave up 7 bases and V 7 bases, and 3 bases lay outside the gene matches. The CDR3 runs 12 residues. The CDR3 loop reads CATRQGAGEAFF. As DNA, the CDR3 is TGTGCCACCAGACAGGGGGCTGGTGAAGCTTTCTTT.

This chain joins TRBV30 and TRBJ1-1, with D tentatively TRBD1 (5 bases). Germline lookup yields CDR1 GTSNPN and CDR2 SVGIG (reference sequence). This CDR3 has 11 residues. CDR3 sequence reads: CASQGGTEAFF. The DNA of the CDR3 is TGTGCGAGCCAGGGTGGGACTGAAGCTTTCTTT.

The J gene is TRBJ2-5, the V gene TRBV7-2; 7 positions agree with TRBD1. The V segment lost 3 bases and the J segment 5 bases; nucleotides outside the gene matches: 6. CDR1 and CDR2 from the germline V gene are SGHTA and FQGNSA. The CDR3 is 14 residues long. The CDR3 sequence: CASSFHRGGETQYF. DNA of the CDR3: TGTGCCAGCAGCTTTCACAGGGGCGGGGAGACCCAGTACTTC.

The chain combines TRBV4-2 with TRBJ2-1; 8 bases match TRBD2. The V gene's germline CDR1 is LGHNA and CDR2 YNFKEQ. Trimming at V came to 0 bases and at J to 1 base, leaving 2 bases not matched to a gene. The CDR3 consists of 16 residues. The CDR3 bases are TGTGCCAGCAGCCAAGATATAGCGGGGTCCTACAATGAGCAGTTCTTC. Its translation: CASSQDIAGSYNEQFF.

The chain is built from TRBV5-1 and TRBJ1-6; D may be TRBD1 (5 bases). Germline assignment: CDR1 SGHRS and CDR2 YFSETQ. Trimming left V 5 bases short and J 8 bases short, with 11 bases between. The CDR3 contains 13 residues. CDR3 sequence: CASRDNSDSPLHF. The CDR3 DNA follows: TGCGCCAGCAGGGACAATTCGGATTCACCCCTCCACTTT.

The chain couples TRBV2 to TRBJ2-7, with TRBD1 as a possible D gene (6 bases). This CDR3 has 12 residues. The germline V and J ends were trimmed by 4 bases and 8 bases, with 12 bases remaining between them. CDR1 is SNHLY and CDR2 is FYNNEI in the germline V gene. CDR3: CASSGDRLKQYF. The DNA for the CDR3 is TGTGCCAGCAGTGGAGACAGGCTAAAGCAGTACTTC.

CDR3 nucleotide sequence: TGTGCCAGCAGCCTATGGACAGTGGCGGCTTTCTTT. Its translation: CASSLWTVAAFF. V usage is TRBV12-3 or TRBV12-4 and J usage is TRBJ1-1; the D gene is possibly TRBD1 (6 bases). This CDR3 comprises 12 residues. With 6 bases removed from V and 11 bases from J, the gap between germline ends came to 16 bases.